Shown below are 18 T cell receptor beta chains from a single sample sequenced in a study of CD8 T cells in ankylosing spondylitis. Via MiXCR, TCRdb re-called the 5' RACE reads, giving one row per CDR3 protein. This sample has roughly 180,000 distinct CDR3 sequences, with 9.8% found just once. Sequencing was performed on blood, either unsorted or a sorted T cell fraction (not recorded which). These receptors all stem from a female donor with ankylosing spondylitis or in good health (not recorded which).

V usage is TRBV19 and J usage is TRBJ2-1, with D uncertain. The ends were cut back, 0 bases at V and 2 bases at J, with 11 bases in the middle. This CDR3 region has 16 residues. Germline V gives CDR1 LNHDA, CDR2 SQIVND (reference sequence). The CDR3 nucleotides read TGTGCCAGTAGTATAGATCGTGAAAGGCCCTACAATGAGCAGTTCTTC. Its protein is CASSIDRERPYNEQFF.

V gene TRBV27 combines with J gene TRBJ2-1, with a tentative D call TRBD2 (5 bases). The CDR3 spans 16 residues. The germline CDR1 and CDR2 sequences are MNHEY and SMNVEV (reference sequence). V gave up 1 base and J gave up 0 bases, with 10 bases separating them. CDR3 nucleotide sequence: TGTGCCAGCAGTTTATTCGTGGGGAGCTCCTACAATGAGCAGTTCTTC. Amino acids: CASSLFVGSSYNEQFF.

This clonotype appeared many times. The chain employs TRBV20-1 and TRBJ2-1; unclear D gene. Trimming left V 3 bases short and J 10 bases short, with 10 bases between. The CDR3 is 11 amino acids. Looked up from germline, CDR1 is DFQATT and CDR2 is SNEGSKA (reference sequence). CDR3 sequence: CSASLGGEQFF. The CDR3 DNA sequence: TGCAGTGCTAGCCTAGGTGGGGAGCAGTTCTTC.

CDR3 coding DNA: TGTGCCAGCAGCCGGGGGACTAGCGGGACGGATGAGCAGTTCTTC. Translation: CASSRGTSGTDEQFF. V usage is TRBV7-9 and J usage is TRBJ2-1; TRBD2 matches at 13 bases. The CDR3 sequence is 15 residues long. With V trimmed by 5 bases and J by 8 bases, 6 bases remained unmatched. CDR1 and CDR2 from the germline V gene are SEHNR and FQNEAQ (reference sequence).

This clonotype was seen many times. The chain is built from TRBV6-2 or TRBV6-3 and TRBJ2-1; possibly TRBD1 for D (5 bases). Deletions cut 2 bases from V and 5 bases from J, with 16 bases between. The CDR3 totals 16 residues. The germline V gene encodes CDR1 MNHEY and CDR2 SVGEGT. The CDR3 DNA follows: TGTGCCAGCAGTTACCTCTCAGGGCTCGTGAACAATGAGCAGTTCTTC. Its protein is CASSYLSGLVNNEQFF.

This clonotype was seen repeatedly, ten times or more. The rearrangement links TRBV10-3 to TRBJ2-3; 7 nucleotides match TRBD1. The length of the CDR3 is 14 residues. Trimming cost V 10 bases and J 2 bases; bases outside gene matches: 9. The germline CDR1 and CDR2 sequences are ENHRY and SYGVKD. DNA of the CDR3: TGTGCCACTTCGACAGGGCGATACACAGATACGCAGTATTTT. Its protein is CATSTGRYTDTQYF.

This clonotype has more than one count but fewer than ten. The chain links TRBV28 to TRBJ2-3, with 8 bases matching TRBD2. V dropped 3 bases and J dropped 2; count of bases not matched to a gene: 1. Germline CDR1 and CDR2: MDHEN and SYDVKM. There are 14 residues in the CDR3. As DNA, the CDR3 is TGTGCCAGCAGTTTTAGCGGGAACACAGATACGCAGTATTTT. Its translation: CASSFSGNTDTQYF.

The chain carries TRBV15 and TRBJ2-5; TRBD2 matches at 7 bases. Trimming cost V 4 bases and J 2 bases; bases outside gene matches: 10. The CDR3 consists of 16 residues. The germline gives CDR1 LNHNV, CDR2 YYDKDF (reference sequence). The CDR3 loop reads CATSTNTGTTQETQYF. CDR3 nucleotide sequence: TGTGCCACCAGCACAAATACCGGGACTACTCAAGAGACCCAGTACTTC.

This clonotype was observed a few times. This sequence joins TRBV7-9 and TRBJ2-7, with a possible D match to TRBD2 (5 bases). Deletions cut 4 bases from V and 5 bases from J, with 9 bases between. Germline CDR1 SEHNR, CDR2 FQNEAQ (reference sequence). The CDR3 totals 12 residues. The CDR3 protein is CASSWRPDEQYF. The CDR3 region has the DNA TGTGCCAGCAGCTGGAGGCCGGACGAGCAGTACTTC.

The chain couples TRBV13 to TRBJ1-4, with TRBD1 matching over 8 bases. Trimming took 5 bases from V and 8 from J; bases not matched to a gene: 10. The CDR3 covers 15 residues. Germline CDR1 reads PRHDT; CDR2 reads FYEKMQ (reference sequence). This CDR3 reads CASSLRDRRGEKLFF. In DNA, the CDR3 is TGTGCCAGCAGCCTCCGGGACAGGAGAGGAGAAAAACTGTTTTTT. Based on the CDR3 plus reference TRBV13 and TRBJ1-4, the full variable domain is AAGVIQSPRHLIKEKRETATLKCYPIPRHDTVYWYQQGPGQDPQFLISFYEKMQSDKGSIPDRFSAQQFSDYHSELNMSSLELGDSALYFCASSLRDRRGEKLFFGSGTQLSVL.

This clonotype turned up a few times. The CDR3 region is CASSYLRTGAVIQEVSGTDTQYF. CDR3 nucleotides: TGTGCCAGCAGTTACTTAAGGACAGGGGCGGTTATCCAAGAAGTATCTGGCACAGATACGCAGTATTTT. This chain joins TRBV6-2 or TRBV6-3 and TRBJ2-3; TRBD1 aligns across 9 bases. The CDR3 consists of 23 residues. CDR1 and CDR2 (germline): MNHEY, SVGEGT. The ends lost 1 base at V and 1 base at J; junction bases unmatched: 24.

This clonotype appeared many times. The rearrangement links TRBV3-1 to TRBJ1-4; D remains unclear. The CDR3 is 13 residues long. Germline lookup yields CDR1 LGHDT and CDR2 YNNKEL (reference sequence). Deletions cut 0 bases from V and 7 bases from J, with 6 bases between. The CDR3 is CASSQDLVEKLFF. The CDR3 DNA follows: TGTGCCAGCAGCCAAGATCTGGTTGAAAAACTGTTTTTT.

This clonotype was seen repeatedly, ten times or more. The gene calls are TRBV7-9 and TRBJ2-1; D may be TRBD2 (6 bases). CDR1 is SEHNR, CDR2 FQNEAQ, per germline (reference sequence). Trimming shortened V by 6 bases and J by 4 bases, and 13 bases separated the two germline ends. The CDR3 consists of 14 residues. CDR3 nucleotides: TGTGCCAGCAGAGCCGGGACTCAATACAATGAGCAGTTCTTC. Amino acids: CASRAGTQYNEQFF.

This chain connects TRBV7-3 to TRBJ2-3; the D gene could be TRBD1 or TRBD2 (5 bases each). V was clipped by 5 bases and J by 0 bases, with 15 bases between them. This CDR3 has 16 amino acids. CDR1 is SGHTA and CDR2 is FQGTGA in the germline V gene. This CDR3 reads CASSTGTLASTDTQYF. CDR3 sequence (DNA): TGTGCCAGCAGCACCGGGACCCTAGCTAGCACAGATACGCAGTATTTT.

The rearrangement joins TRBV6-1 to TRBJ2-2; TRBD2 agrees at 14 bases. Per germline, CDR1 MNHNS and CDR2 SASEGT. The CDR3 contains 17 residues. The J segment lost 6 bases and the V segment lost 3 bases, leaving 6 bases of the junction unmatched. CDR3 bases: TGTGCCAGCAGTGACCGACTAGCGGGAGGGATGTCCGGGGAGCTGTTTTTT. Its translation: CASSDRLAGGMSGELFF.

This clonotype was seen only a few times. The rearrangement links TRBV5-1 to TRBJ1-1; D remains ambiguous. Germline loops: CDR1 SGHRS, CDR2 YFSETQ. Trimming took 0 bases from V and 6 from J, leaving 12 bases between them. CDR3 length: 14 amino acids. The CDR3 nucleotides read TGCGCCAGCAGCTTGGCGGGCTTTCCCCCTGAAGCTTTCTTT. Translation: CASSLAGFPPEAFF.

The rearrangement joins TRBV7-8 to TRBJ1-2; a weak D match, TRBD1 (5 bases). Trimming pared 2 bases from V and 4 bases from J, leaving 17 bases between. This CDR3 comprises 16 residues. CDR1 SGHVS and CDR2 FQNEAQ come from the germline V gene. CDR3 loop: CASSLLAGTLSYGYTF. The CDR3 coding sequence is TGTGCCAGCAGCTTACTGGCGGGGACGTTGAGCTATGGCTACACCTTC.

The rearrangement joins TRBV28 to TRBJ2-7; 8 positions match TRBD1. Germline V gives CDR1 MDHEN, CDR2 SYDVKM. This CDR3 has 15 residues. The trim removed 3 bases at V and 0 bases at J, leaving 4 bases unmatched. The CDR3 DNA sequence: TGTGCCAGCAGTTTTCAGGGGGCGACCTCCTACGAGCAGTACTTC. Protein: CASSFQGATSYEQYF.